Reported below is one T cell receptor (beta chain). Antigen unknown. Clones were read by immunoSEQ multiplex PCR, and TCRdb kept only the in-frame ones, dropping some. The data contain some 17,000 clones, roughly 81% of them singletons. Cyclophosphamide on days +3 and +4 followed busulfan-fludarabine conditioning and a marrow graft. The data derive from a study of T cells after posttransplantation cyclophosphamide. V was clipped by 4 bases and J by 2 bases, with 8 bases between them. The CDR3 is 13 residues long. Germline values: CDR1 SGDLS, CDR2 YYNGEE. Findings and caveats of the study: Later post-transplant blood repertoires were often dominated by donor CD8+ memory clones. Tissue-infiltrating T cells from skin or gut overlapped little with blood T cells.

J is TRBJ2-3 and V is TRBV9; perhaps TRBD2 as D (5 bases). This specimen consisted of CD8+ T cells sorted from PBMCs, obtained 1,800 to 2,000 days after a stem cell transplant with posttransplant cyclophosphamide. The TCR originated in a female patient in her 40s who received an allogeneic stem cell transplant from a related donor, was CMV-positive, and had no GVHD. Part of the T cell pool may stem from the graft donor. In DNA form, the CDR3 reads TGTGCCAGCAGCACTCGGGACACAGATACGCAGTATTTT. Translated: CASSTRDTDTQYF.